This T cell receptor (beta chain) was retrieved from a study of CD8+ T cells in alopecia areata. General study points: Patients showed less clear TCR sequence sharing than mice, possibly partly because of HLA diversity.

A word on this clone: Its cognate antigen is unknown.

V was cut by 4 bases and J by 3 bases, with 7 bases left in between. Germline-derived CDR1 and CDR2 are SQVTM and ANQGSEA. This CDR3 is built from 12 residues. Using a FACSAria, the CD4+ and CD8+ T cells were sorted from the PBMCs. cDNA reverse transcribed from extracted RNA served as the sequencing template. TCRdb keeps only in-frame clones here, not all; method: immunoSEQ multiplex PCR. The table includes some 170,000 clones, almost 65% detected once. The V call is TRBV29-1, the J call TRBJ1-5, with D hard to call. The sequencing here drew on CD4+ T cells sorted from blood, taken at week 0. The TCR comes from a human donor with alopecia areata. The CDR3 DNA follows: TGCAGCGTTGCCGGCTTCAATCAGCCCCAGCATTTT. Its protein is CSVAGFNQPQHF.